A single sample is the source of the 14 T cell receptor beta chains below, sequenced in a study of T cell responses to AZD1222 COVID-19 vaccine. Using immunoSEQ multiplex PCR, the repertoire was profiled, and TCRdb retains in-frame clones only, with some absent. The sample yields over 45,000 clones, around 92% seen once. This specimen was peripheral blood, taken on day 0 of AZD1222 vaccination. These TCRs come from an adult in good health.

The chain couples TRBV6-2 or TRBV6-3 to TRBJ1-3; maybe TRBD1 (5 bases). Trimming removed 6 bases from V and 3 bases from J, with 12 bases in between. The germline CDR1 and CDR2 sequences are MNHEY and SVGEGT. The CDR3 has 14 residues. This CDR3 is CASSREAYGNTIYF. Here the CDR3 DNA reads TGTGCCAGCAGCAGGGAAGCTTATGGAAACACCATATATTTT.

This chain connects TRBV9 to TRBJ2-7, with D tentatively TRBD1 (5 bases). Trimming pared 0 bases from V and 2 bases from J, leaving 12 bases between. Germline values: CDR1 SGDLS, CDR2 YYNGEE. CDR3 size: 15 residues. DNA of the CDR3: TGTGCCAGCAGCGTAGAGGGGCTGTTCACCTACGAGCAGTACTTC. Protein: CASSVEGLFTYEQYF.

J is TRBJ2-7 and V is TRBV5-1; either TRBD1 or TRBD2 may supply D (5 bases each). CDR3 size: 15 residues. CDR1 and CDR2 (germline): SGHRS, YFSETQ. Trimming left V 1 base short and J 6 bases short, with 17 bases between. In DNA, the CDR3 is TGCGCCAGCAGCTTGACCGGGACCTCCGATAGCGAGCAGTACTTC. This sequence encodes CASSLTGTSDSEQYF. Full variable domain (remainder filled in from reference TRBV5-1 and TRBJ2-7): KAGVTQTPRYLIKTRGQQVTLSCSPISGHRSVSWYQQTPGQGLQFLFEYFSETQRNKGNFPGRFSGRQFSNSRSEMNVSTLELGDSALYLCASSLTGTSDSEQYFGPGTRLTVT.

This chain connects TRBV5-8 to TRBJ2-7, with 8 bases identical to TRBD1. The length of the CDR3 is 13 residues. Germline V gives CDR1 SGHTS, CDR2 YDEGEE. Losses at the gene ends were 4 bases for V and 2 bases for J; bases not matched to a gene: 2. CDR3 protein: CASSRTGPYEQYF. CDR3 bases: TGTGCCAGCAGCCGGACAGGGCCCTACGAGCAGTACTTC.

The chain joins TRBV13 to TRBJ2-1; 8 bases agree with TRBD1. V was pared by 4 bases and J by 7 bases, with 9 bases of the junction left unmatched. Per germline, CDR1 PRHDT and CDR2 FYEKMQ (reference sequence). The CDR3 runs to 15 residues. In DNA, the CDR3 is TGTGCCAGCAGCTCCTGGACAGGGCGGTTTAATGAGCAGTTCTTC. Translated: CASSSWTGRFNEQFF.

This chain uses TRBV10-2 with TRBJ1-3; 7 bases fit TRBD1. The CDR3 runs to 15 residues. Germline values: CDR1 WSHSY, CDR2 SAAADI. V trimming: 5 bases; J trimming: 0 bases; junction bases outside the gene matches: 4. CDR3 protein: CASSPGQNSGNTIYF. The CDR3 nucleotides read TGCGCCAGCAGTCCGGGACAGAACTCTGGAAACACCATATATTTT.

The V gene is TRBV18, the J gene TRBJ2-7, with a weak D call TRBD2 (6 bases). The CDR3 has 14 amino acids. Trimming stripped 4 bases from V and 5 bases from J, with 15 bases between. Germline CDR1 reads KGHSH; CDR2 reads LQKENI. The CDR3 is CASSRLRDGDEQYF. The CDR3 bases are TGTGCCAGCTCACGATTGCGGGATGGCGACGAGCAGTACTTC.

In the case of this clone: The conserved phenylalanine or tryptophan is not found at the CDR3 terminus, so this likely reflects a read error. The rearrangement joins TRBV28 to TRBJ2-7; no firm D call. From germline, CDR1 is MDHEN and CDR2 SYDVKM. The CDR3 is 11 residues long. Trimming pared 2 bases from V and 3 bases from J, leaving 2 bases between. CDR3 region: CASSLNYEQYL. The CDR3 DNA follows: TGTGCCAGCAGTTTAAACTACGAGCAGTACTTA.

This clone has just one count. The J gene is TRBJ1-5, the V gene TRBV6-1; D remains ambiguous. Germline V gene sequence: CDR1 MNHNS, CDR2 SASEGT. Trimming pared 2 bases from V and 1 base from J, leaving 12 bases between. This CDR3 is 16 amino acids long. The DNA of the CDR3 is TGTGCCAGCAGTGAAAATAGGGCTGCAAGCAATCAGCCCCAGCATTTT. It translates to CASSENRAASNQPQHF.

V usage is TRBV5-1 and J usage is TRBJ1-3; 11 nucleotides align to TRBD1. Germline loops: CDR1 SGHRS, CDR2 YFSETQ. J gave up 4 bases and V 4 bases, and 7 bases lay outside the gene matches. The CDR3 has 16 amino acids. The CDR3 reads CASSLGTGGSGNTIYF. CDR3 nucleotides: TGCGCCAGCAGCCTCGGGACAGGGGGTTCGGGAAACACCATATATTTT.

This chain uses TRBV20-1 with TRBJ1-1; D remains ambiguous. The CDR3 is 11 residues long. Germline CDR1 is DFQATT and CDR2 is SNEGSKA (reference sequence). Trimming shortened V by 5 bases and J by 3 bases, and 7 bases separated the two germline ends. CDR3 amino acids: CSAWTDTEAFF. The CDR3 DNA reads TGCAGTGCTTGGACGGACACTGAAGCTTTCTTT.

The chain couples TRBV25-1 to TRBJ1-6; no clear D. CDR3 size: 17 residues. The V end lost 8 bases, the J end lost 6 bases, and 23 bases lay between the germline ends. Germline V gene lookup returns CDR1 MGHDK and CDR2 SYGVNS. CDR3 sequence: CASPGVRRAPSNSPLHF. In DNA, the CDR3 is TGTGCCAGCCCTGGGGTTCGGCGGGCTCCCAGTAATTCACCCCTCCACTTT.

V is TRBV27 and J is TRBJ2-1; weak D call: TRBD1 (6 bases). In germline, CDR1 is MNHEY, CDR2 SMNVEV (reference sequence). The CDR3 runs 16 residues. Trimming took 3 bases from V and 10 from J, leaving 22 bases between them. DNA for the CDR3: TGTGCCAGCAGTTTGGGGGCTACCCCAGGGGTAGGGGAGCAGTTCTTC. Encoded protein: CASSLGATPGVGEQFF.

The rearrangement joins TRBV5-5 to TRBJ2-1; possibly TRBD2 for D (5 bases). V was pared by 1 base and J by 9 bases, with 17 bases between. The CDR3 runs to 15 residues. Germline CDR1 is SGHKS and CDR2 is YYEKEE (reference sequence). This CDR3 is CASSLLPDLRGEQFF. CDR3 DNA: TGTGCCAGCAGCTTGCTCCCCGACCTACGGGGTGAGCAGTTCTTC.